The 29 T cell receptor beta chains presented below share a single source sample, sequenced in a study of tumor-infiltrating lymphocytes in primary liver carcinoma. TCR beta cDNA was prepared out of approximately 500 ng total RNA by means of a constant-region primer. Researchers made the TCR beta libraries by running three nested multiplex PCR rounds with slightly modified ARM-PCR. For approximately 11 cycles apiece, the opening two PCR rounds ran with TRBV1-TRBV30 forward primers and a C-beta reverse primer. MiXCR, applied by TCRdb to the multiplex PCR reads, yields one record per CDR3 protein. The profile covers more than 70,000 distinct CDR3 sequences, with roughly 72% appearing a single time and more than 25% taken by the ten largest. From unsorted bulk tissue weighing roughly 18-31 mg, DNA and RNA were co-extracted. The source material was tumor-adjacent normal liver tissue. The receptors derive from a man aged 35-49 years with primary liver carcinoma and hepatitis B virus infection.

This rearrangement joins TRBV6-6 to TRBJ2-7; TRBD2 matches 7 bases. Looked up from germline, CDR1 is MNHNY and CDR2 is SVGAGI (reference sequence). CDR3 length: 15 residues. The trim removed 2 bases at V and 0 bases at J, leaving 4 bases unmatched. The CDR3 DNA sequence: TGTGCCAGCAGTTACACAGCGGGAAGCTCCTACGAGCAGTACTTC. Its protein is CASSYTAGSSYEQYF.

This clonotype was counted a single time. This chain connects TRBV6-5 to TRBJ2-5, with no clear D. CDR1 is MNHEY and CDR2 is SVGAGI in the germline V gene. This CDR3 is built from 12 residues. The V gene lost 6 bases and the J gene lost 2 bases, with 7 bases spanning the gap. The CDR3 is CASRCSQETQYF. The CDR3 DNA follows: TGTGCCAGCAGATGCTCACAAGAGACCCAGTACTTC.

The CDR3 protein is CASSFFRVTEAFF. DNA for the CDR3: TGTGCCAGCAGTTTCTTCAGGGTAACTGAAGCTTTCTTT. This sequence joins TRBV6-2 or TRBV6-3 and TRBJ1-1, with a weak D call TRBD1 (5 bases). The CDR3 totals 13 residues. The V end lost 4 bases, the J end lost 5 bases, and 11 bases lay between the germline ends. Per germline, CDR1 MNHEY and CDR2 SVGEGT.

Concerning this clonotype itself: A junction end diverges from the germline sequence, so it may reflect a read error. This rearrangement joins TRBV4-1 to TRBJ2-2; D is perhaps TRBD1 or TRBD2 (7 bases each). Germline values: CDR1 MGHRA, CDR2 YSYEKL. The CDR3 spans 16 residues. CDR3 DNA: TGCGCCAGCAGCCAAGACGTCCAGGGGGGGCACGCGGAGCTCTTTTTT. It encodes CASSQDVQGGHAELFF.

Comments on this clonotype: The conserved phenylalanine or tryptophan normally closing the CDR3 is absent here, so this likely arose from a read error. CDR3 amino acids: CASSSVPGASGREREQYL. The CDR3 bases are TGTGCCAGCAGTTCAGTCCCCGGGGCTAGCGGGAGGGAGCGTGAGCAGTACCTC. The chain is built from TRBV11-2 and TRBJ2-7, with 12 bases lining up with TRBD2. This CDR3 spans 18 amino acids. Germline-derived CDR1 and CDR2 are SGHAT and FQNNGV. V lost 6 bases to trimming and J lost 7 bases; unmatched junction nucleotides: 19.

About this clonotype: Germline and junction disagree at one end, which may indicate a read error. The genes are TRBV6-2 or TRBV6-3 and TRBJ2-2; perhaps TRBD2 as D (5 bases). Germline V lookup: CDR1 MNHEY, CDR2 SVGEGT. The CDR3 loop spans 12 amino acids. CDR3 nucleotides: TGTGCCAGTTACTTCTTAAACGGGGAACTGTTTTTT. This sequence encodes CASYFLNGELFF.

Concerning this clonotype: A much larger clone lies a single base off, so this may be a read error. This CDR3 fails to terminate in the conserved phenylalanine or tryptophan, so it likely reflects a read error. V and J are TRBV6-6 and TRBJ1-2, with a tentative D call TRBD1 (5 bases). This CDR3 spans 13 amino acids. The germline V gene encodes CDR1 MNHNY and CDR2 SVGAGI (reference sequence). Trimming took off 6 bases at V and 3 bases at J, with 11 bases between the two ends. CDR3 DNA sequence: TGTGCCAGCAGGGGCAGGGCCGACTATGGCTACACCATC. It is translated as CASRGRADYGYTI.

Concerning this clonotype: The junction departs from the called germline gene at one end, perhaps through a read error. This sequence joins TRBV2 and TRBJ2-5; D is ambiguous. The CDR3 runs 11 residues. Germline V gene data show CDR1 as SNHLY and CDR2 as FYNNEI. As DNA, the CDR3 is TGTGCCAGCAGTGTTCTTTCAAGCGATATATTC. Amino acids: CASSVLSSDIF. The full variable domain, rest sourced from reference TRBV2 and TRBJ2-5, is EPEVTQTPSHQVTQMGQEVILRCVPISNHLYFYWYRQILGQKVEFLVSFYNNEISEKSEIFDDQFSVERPDGSNFTLKIRSTKLEDSAMYFCASSVLSSDIFGPGTRLLVL.

This clonotype showed up many times. The chain combines TRBV7-9 with TRBJ1-1; TRBD1 agrees at 8 bases. The V gene's germline CDR1 is SEHNR and CDR2 FQNEAQ (reference sequence). This CDR3 is built from 13 residues. Trimming cost V 5 bases and J 4 bases; bases outside gene matches: 3. CDR3 protein: CASSPTGATEAFF. For the CDR3, the DNA is TGTGCCAGCAGCCCGACAGGGGCCACTGAAGCTTTCTTT.

This clonotype is large by share. The rearrangement joins TRBV29-1 to TRBJ2-5; no clear D. Between the trimmed V and J ends, which lost 3 bases and 4 bases, there was a span of 12 bases. This CDR3 contains 13 residues. CDR1 and CDR2 from the germline V gene are SQVTM and ANQGSEA. The CDR3 reads CSVEWSVAETQYF. The CDR3 coding sequence is TGCAGCGTTGAGTGGTCGGTGGCAGAGACCCAGTACTTC.

On this clonotype: A read error may produce the germline difference seen at one junction end. The chain joins TRBV11-2 to TRBJ1-4; D is ambiguous. Germline V gene data show CDR1 as SGHAT and CDR2 as FQNNGV. CDR3 length: 16 amino acids. CDR3 sequence: CASSLGIAPTNEKLFF. CDR3 coding DNA: TGTGCCAGCAGTCTCGGCATAGCTCCAACAAATGAAAAACTGTTTTTT.

This clonotype was seen repeatedly, ten times or more. The rearrangement links TRBV13 to TRBJ2-2; TRBD2 matches at 8 bases. The CDR3 covers 15 residues. J lost 4 bases, V lost 7 bases, and 8 bases had no gene match. CDR1 is PRHDT, CDR2 FYEKMQ, per germline (reference sequence). CDR3 sequence (DNA): TGTGCCAGCACCAAAAGCGGGAGACGCACCGGGGAGCTGTTTTTT. It translates to CASTKSGRRTGELFF. Using reference TRBV13 and TRBJ2-2 for the parts outside the CDR3, the full variable domain is AAGVIQSPRHLIKEKRETATLKCYPIPRHDTVYWYQQGPGQDPQFLISFYEKMQSDKGSIPDRFSAQQFSDYHSELNMSSLELGDSALYFCASTKSGRRTGELFFGEGSRLTVL.

With respect to this clonotype: Lacking the conserved final phenylalanine or tryptophan, this CDR3 likely reflects a read error. The rearrangement joins TRBV29-1 to TRBJ2-7, with D perhaps given as TRBD1 or TRBD2 (5 bases each). CDR1 and CDR2 (germline): SQVTM, ANQGSEA. This CDR3 region has 12 residues. V lost 6 bases and J lost 8, with 17 bases in between. This chain's CDR3 is CSVRDDTMKQYL. CDR3 nucleotides: TGCAGCGTACGGGACGACACGATGAAGCAGTACTTA.

Turning to this clonotype: A read error may produce the germline difference seen at one junction end. The chain has TRBV10-2 and TRBJ1-2; D might be TRBD1 (5 bases). This CDR3 spans 21 amino acids. In germline, CDR1 is WSHSY, CDR2 SAAADI. CDR3 protein: CTSSEGIVSGGSRRLSYGYTF. For the CDR3, the DNA is TGCACCAGCAGTGAGGGCATAGTGTCGGGGGGTAGCCGAAGATTGAGTTATGGCTACACCTTC.

A note on this clonotype: No DNA is shown, since the ends of the CDR3 on it are uncertain; the CDR3 is the one TCRdb lists. The chain combines TRBV28 with TRBJ2-7; the D call TRBD1 from the table was never checked on the DNA. With termini counted, the CDR3 has 16 amino acids. Germline V gene lookup returns CDR1 MDHEN and CDR2 SYDVKM. CDR3 sequence: CASSLWGQGISYEHYF.

This clonotype has at least ten counts. V is TRBV28 and J is TRBJ2-5, with D perhaps matching TRBD1 (6 bases). Germline V gives CDR1 MDHEN, CDR2 SYDVKM. The CDR3 spans 14 residues. V lost 7 bases and J 5 bases, leaving 17 bases between the germline ends. The CDR3 loop is CASKIQGRPETQYF. The CDR3 region has the DNA TGTGCCAGCAAGATACAGGGTCGTCCGGAGACCCAGTACTTC.

In the case of this clonotype: No conserved phenylalanine or tryptophan ends this CDR3, so it is likely a read error. The chain employs TRBV4-1 and TRBJ2-1, with D possibly matching TRBD2 (5 bases). CDR1 MGHRA and CDR2 YSYEKL come from the germline V gene. CDR3 length: 16 amino acids. The CDR3 loop is CVSSQGSTARAGEQFL. The DNA of the CDR3 is TGCGTCAGCAGCCAAGGTAGCACCGCGCGGGCTGGTGAGCAGTTCTTA.

Concerning this clonotype: Since no conserved phenylalanine or tryptophan closes the CDR3, a read error is the likely cause. The limits of the CDR3 on the DNA are not certain, so only TCRdb's listed CDR3 is given. V is TRBV11-2 and J is TRBJ2-2; the table's D call, TRBD1, was not checked against the DNA. Germline CDR1 and CDR2: SGHAT and FQNNGV. The CDR3 spans 16 amino acids, including both terminal residues. CDR3 residues: CATHDPGTGNTGKLLY.

For this clonotype: Being one base from a much bigger clone, this may be a read error. V gene TRBV7-9 combines with J gene TRBJ1-1; D gene uncertain. The CDR3 runs 14 residues. The V end was cut by 5 bases, the J end by 3 bases, with 13 bases between. Germline V gives CDR1 SEHNR, CDR2 FQNEAQ (reference sequence). CDR3 loop: CASSPSSGDTEAFF. The CDR3 DNA sequence: TGTGCCAGCAGCCCTAGCTCCGGTGACACTGAAGCTTTCTTT.

Remarks on this clonotype: As the CDR3 is not closed by the conserved phenylalanine or tryptophan, this likely results from a read error. The rearrangement links TRBV11-2 to TRBJ2-3, with D possibly being TRBD2 (6 bases). Germline V gene sequence: CDR1 SGHAT, CDR2 FQNNGV. This CDR3 comprises 15 residues. CDR3 nucleotide sequence: TGTGCCAGCAGCTTCTACGGGGGTAGTACAGATTCGCAGTATTCT. Its translation is CASSFYGGSTDSQYS.

Details on this clonotype: One junction end disagrees with the germline gene, perhaps due to a read error. The CDR3 DNA is TGTGCCAGCAGCCCCAGGGGGAAGACTGAAACTTTCTTT. Translated: CASSPRGKTETFF. J is TRBJ1-1 and V is TRBV7-8, with 7 bases matching TRBD1. The CDR3 is 13 residues long. Germline V gene sequence: CDR1 SGHVS, CDR2 FQNEAQ.

The chain employs TRBV7-9 and TRBJ2-2, with 8 bases fitting TRBD2. With V trimmed by 5 bases and J by 9 bases, 23 bases remained unmatched. The CDR3 runs to 19 residues. Per germline, CDR1 SEHNR and CDR2 FQNEAQ (reference sequence). CDR3 sequence reads: CASSPRTGPTGGQSRELFF. For the CDR3, the DNA is TGTGCCAGCAGCCCTCGGACGGGACCAACGGGAGGGCAATCCCGGGAGCTGTTTTTT.

Remarks on this clonotype: An end of the junction does not agree with germline; a read error may underlie this. The chain has TRBV11-2 and TRBJ2-7; D is tentatively TRBD1 or TRBD2 (5 bases each). This CDR3 has 14 amino acids. Germline V lookup: CDR1 SGHAT, CDR2 FQNNGV. CDR3 nucleotides: TGTGTCAGCAGTATAGGGACGGCAGCCTATGAGCAGTACTTC. Amino acids: CVSSIGTAAYEQYF. The complete variable domain, with remaining parts taken from reference TRBV11-2 and TRBJ2-7, reads EAGVAQSPRYKIIEKRQSVAFWCNPISGHATLYWYQQILGQGPKLLIQFQNNGVVDDSQLPKDRFSAERLKGVDSTLKIQPAKLEDSAVYLCVSSIGTAAYEQYFGPGTRLTVT.

As concerns this clonotype: This clone may be a read error of a much larger clone one base away. This chain joins TRBV5-1 and TRBJ2-7; 9 positions agree with TRBD1. The CDR3 totals 15 residues. The V and J ends lost 3 bases and 6 bases, in that order; junction bases with no gene match: 10. Germline CDR1 is SGHRS and CDR2 is YFSETQ. In nucleotides, the CDR3 is TGCGCCAGCAGCTGGGGACAGGGAGGCGTGAGCGAGCAGTACTTC. It is translated as CASSWGQGGVSEQYF.

This clonotype occurred many times. The V gene is TRBV5-6, the J gene TRBJ1-5; tentatively, D is TRBD1 (5 bases). Germline CDR1 SGHDT, CDR2 YYEEEE. V lost 2 bases and J lost 1, with 13 bases in between. CDR3 length: 16 residues. The CDR3 loop reads CASSLRGGVSNQPQHF. CDR3 sequence (DNA): TGTGCCAGCAGCTTACGGGGGGGAGTGAGCAATCAGCCCCAGCATTTT.

For this clonotype: This sequence may be a read error, since a much larger clone differs from it by one base. V is TRBV29-1 and J is TRBJ2-6; D might be TRBD1 (6 bases). The CDR3 runs 16 residues. From germline, CDR1 is SQVTM and CDR2 ANQGSEA. The CDR3 protein is CSVFRDTDSGANILTF. The CDR3 DNA follows: TGCAGCGTTTTCCGGGACACAGACTCTGGGGCCAACATCCTGACTTTC.

In this sample, this clonotype turned up many times. This rearrangement joins TRBV10-3 to TRBJ2-7; TRBD2 matches at 7 bases. The CDR3 sequence is 15 residues long. Germline CDR1 and CDR2: ENHRY and SYGVKD. J lost 0 bases, V lost 5 bases, and 7 bases had no gene match. The CDR3 nucleotides read TGTGCCATCAGTTTCGGTACTAGCGACTCCTACGAGCAGTACTTC. Protein: CAISFGTSDSYEQYF.

This clonotype was seen more than once but under ten times. The chain combines TRBV20-1 with TRBJ2-7; D not certain. This CDR3 has 13 amino acids. Trimming stripped 1 base from V and 5 bases from J, with 12 bases between. The V gene's germline CDR1 is DFQATT and CDR2 SNEGSKA (reference sequence). In DNA form, the CDR3 reads TGCAGTGCTAGAGCGGGTCACTTTCACGAGCAGTACTTC. This sequence encodes CSARAGHFHEQYF.

The J gene is TRBJ2-7, the V gene TRBV4-3, with a possible D match to TRBD2 (6 bases). Germline CDR1 and CDR2: LGHNA and YSLEER. The CDR3 consists of 14 residues. Deletions cut 0 bases from V and 10 bases from J, with 16 bases between. The CDR3: CASSQDRETPYQYF. In DNA, the CDR3 is TGCGCCAGCAGCCAAGATCGGGAGACTCCCTACCAGTACTTC.